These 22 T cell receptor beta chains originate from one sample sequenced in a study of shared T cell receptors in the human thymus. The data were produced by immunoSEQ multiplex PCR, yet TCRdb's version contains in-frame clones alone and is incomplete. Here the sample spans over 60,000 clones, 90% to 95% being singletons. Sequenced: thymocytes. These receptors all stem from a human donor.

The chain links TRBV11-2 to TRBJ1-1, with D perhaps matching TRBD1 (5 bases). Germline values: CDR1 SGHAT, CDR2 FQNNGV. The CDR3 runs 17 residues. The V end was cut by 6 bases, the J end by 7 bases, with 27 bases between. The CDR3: CASRTRVLAQEIGEAFF. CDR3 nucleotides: TGTGCCAGCAGAACGCGAGTTTTAGCACAGGAAATAGGTGAAGCTTTCTTT.

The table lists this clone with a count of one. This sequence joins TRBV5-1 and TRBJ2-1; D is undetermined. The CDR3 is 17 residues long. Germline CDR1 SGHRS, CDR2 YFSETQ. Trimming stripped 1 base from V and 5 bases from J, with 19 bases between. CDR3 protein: CASSLPQAETLNNEQFF. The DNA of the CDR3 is TGCGCCAGCAGCTTGCCGCAGGCAGAGACACTTAACAATGAGCAGTTCTTC.

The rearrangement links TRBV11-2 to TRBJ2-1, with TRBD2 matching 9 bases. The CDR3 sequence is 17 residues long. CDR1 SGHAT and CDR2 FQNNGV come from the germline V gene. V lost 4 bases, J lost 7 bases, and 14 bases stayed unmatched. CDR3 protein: CASSSSPSGGPSNEQFF. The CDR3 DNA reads TGTGCCAGCAGCTCGAGCCCCAGCGGGGGGCCGAGTAATGAGCAGTTCTTC.

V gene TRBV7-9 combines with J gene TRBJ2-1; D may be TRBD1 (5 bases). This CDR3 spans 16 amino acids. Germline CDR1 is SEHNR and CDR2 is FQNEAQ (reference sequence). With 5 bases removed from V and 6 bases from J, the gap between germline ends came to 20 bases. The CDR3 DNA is TGTGCCAGCAGCCAAGAAGTAAGGGGCCCTCGCAATGAGCAGTTCTTC. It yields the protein CASSQEVRGPRNEQFF.

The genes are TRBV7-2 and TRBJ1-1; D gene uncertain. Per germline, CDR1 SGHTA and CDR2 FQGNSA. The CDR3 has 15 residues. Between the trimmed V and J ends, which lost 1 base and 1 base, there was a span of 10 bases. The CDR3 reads CASSLVGDWNTEAFF. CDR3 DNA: TGTGCCAGCAGCTTAGTTGGAGATTGGAACACTGAAGCTTTCTTT.

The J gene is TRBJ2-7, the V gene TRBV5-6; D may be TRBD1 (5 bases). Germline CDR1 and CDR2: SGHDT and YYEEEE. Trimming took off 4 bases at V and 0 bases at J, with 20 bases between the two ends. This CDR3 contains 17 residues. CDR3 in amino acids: CASSHGKQEVPSYEQYF. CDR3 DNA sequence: TGTGCCAGCAGCCATGGAAAACAGGAAGTACCCTCCTACGAGCAGTACTTC.

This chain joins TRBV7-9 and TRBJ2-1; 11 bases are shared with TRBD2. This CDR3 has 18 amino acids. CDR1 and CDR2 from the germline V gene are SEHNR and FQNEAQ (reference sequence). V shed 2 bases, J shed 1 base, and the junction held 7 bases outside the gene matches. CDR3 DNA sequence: TGTGCCAGCAGCTTATCTAGGCTAGCGGGGGGATCCTACAATGAGCAGTTCTTC. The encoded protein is CASSLSRLAGGSYNEQFF.

The CDR3 here is CASSLEAYEQFF. DNA of the CDR3: TGTGCCAGCAGCTTAGAAGCCTATGAGCAGTTCTTC. The J gene is TRBJ2-1, the V gene TRBV7-2; D is undetermined. Germline V gene data show CDR1 as SGHTA and CDR2 as FQGNSA. The CDR3 spans 12 residues. Trimming took 1 base from V and 8 from J, leaving 6 bases between them.

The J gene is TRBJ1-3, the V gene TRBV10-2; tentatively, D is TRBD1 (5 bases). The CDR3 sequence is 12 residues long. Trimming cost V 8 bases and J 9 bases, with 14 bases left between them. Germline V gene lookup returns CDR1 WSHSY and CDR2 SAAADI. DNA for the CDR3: TGCGCCAGCGGCTCAGGGTCTGGCACCATATATTTT. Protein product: CASGSGSGTIYF.

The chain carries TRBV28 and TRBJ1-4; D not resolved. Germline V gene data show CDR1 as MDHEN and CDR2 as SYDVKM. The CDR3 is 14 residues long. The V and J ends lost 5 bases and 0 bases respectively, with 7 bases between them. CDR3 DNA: TGTGCCAGCAGTCCACAGTCAACTAATGAAAAACTGTTTTTT. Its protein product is CASSPQSTNEKLFF.

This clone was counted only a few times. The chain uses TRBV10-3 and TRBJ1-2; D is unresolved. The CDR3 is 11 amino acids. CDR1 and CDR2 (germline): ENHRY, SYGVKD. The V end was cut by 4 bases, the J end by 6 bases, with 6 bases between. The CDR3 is CAISVPDGYTF. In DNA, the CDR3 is TGTGCCATCAGTGTACCAGATGGCTACACCTTC.

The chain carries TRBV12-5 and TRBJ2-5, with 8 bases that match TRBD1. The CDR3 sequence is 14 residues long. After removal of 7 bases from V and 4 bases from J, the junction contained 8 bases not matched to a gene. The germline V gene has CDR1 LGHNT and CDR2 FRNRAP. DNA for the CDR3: TGTGCTAGTGTCGCAAACAGGGGGGCAGAGACCCAGTACTTC. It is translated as CASVANRGAETQYF.

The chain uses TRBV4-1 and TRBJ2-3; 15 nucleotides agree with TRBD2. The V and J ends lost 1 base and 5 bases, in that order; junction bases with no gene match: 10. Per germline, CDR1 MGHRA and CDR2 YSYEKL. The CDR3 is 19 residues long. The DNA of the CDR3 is TGCGCCAGCAGCCAAGGGACTAGCGGGGGGGAGATCCGGGTAGATACGCAGTATTTT. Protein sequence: CASSQGTSGGEIRVDTQYF.

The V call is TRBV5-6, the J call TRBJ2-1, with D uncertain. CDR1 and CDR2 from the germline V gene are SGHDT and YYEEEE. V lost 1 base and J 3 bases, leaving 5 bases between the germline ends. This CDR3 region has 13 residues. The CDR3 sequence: CASSLRIYNEQFF. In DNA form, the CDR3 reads TGTGCCAGCAGCTTGAGGATCTACAATGAGCAGTTCTTC.

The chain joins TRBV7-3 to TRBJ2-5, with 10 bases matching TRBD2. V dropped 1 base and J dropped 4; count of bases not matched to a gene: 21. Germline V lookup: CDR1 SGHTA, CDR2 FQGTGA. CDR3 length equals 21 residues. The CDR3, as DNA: TGTGCCAGCAGCTTAAAGCTCAAGAGAATAGCGGGGGGCCGCTCGGTAGAGACCCAGTACTTC. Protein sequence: CASSLKLKRIAGGRSVETQYF.

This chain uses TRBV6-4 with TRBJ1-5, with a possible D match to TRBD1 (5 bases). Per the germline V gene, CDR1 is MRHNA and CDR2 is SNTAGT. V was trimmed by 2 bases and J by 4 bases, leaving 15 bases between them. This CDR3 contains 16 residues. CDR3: CASSDPPPGLNQPQHF. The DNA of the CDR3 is TGTGCCAGCAGTGACCCACCTCCAGGGCTGAATCAGCCCCAGCATTTT.

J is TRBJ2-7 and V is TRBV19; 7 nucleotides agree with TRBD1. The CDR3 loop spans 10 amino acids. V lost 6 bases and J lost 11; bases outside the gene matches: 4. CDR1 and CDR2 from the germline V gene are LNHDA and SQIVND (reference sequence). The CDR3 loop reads CASSDREKYF. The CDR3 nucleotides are TGTGCCAGTAGCGACAGGGAAAAGTACTTC.

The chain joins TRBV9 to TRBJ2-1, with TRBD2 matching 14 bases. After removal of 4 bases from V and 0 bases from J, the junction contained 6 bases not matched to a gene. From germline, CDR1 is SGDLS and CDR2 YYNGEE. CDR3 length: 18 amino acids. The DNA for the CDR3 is TGTGCCAGCAGCTCCCGACTAGCGGGGGGGATCTCCTACAATGAGCAGTTCTTC. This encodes CASSSRLAGGISYNEQFF.

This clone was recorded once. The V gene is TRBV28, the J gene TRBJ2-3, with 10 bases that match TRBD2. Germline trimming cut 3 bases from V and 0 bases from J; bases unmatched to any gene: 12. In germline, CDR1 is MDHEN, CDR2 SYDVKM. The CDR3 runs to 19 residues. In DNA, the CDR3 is TGTGCCAGCAGTTTTAAGCGGGGGGGCCTTATCTCTAGCACAGATACGCAGTATTTT. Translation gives CASSFKRGGLISSTDTQYF.

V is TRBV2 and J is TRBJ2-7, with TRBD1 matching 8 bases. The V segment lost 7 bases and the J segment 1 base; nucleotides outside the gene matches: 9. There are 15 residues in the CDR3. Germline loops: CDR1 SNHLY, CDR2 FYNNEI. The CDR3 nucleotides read TGTGCCAGCACTGTGGGGACAGGCCAGTCCTACGAGCAGTACTTC. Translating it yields CASTVGTGQSYEQYF. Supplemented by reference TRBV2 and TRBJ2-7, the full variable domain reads EPEVTQTPSHQVTQMGQEVILRCVPISNHLYFYWYRQILGQKVEFLVSFYNNEISEKSEIFDDQFSVERPDGSNFTLKIRSTKLEDSAMYFCASTVGTGQSYEQYFGPGTRLTVT.

CDR3: CASSPKESIYEQYF. The CDR3 DNA sequence: TGTGCCAGCAGCCCCAAGGAGTCCATCTACGAGCAGTACTTC. This rearrangement joins TRBV7-6 to TRBJ2-7; D remains ambiguous. This CDR3 comprises 14 residues. Trimming took off 5 bases at V and 3 bases at J, with 14 bases between the two ends. The germline gives CDR1 SGHVS, CDR2 FNYEAQ.

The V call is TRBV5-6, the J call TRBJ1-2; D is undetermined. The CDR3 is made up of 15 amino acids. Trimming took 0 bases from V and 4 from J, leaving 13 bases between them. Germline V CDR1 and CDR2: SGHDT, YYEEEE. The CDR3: CASSLVGERTYGYTF. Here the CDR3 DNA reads TGTGCCAGCAGCTTGGTAGGCGAGCGGACCTATGGCTACACCTTC.